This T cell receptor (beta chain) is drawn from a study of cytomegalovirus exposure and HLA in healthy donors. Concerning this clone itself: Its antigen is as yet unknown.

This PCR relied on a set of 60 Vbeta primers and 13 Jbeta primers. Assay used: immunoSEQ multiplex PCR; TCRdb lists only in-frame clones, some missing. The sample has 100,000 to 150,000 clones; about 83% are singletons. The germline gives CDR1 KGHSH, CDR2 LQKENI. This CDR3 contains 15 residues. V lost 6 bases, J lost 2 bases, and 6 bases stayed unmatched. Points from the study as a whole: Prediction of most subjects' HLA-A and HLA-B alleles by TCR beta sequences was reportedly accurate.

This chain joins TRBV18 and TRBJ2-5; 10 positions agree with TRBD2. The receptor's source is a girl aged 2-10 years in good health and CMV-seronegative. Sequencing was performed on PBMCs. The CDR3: CASSFTSGAQETQYF. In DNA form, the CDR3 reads TGTGCCAGCTCTTTTACTAGCGGGGCACAAGAGACCCAGTACTTC.